This T cell receptor (beta chain) was sequenced for a study of cytomegalovirus exposure and HLA in healthy donors. Study information: Findings of an earlier analysis included more than 90 million unique TCR beta sequences from 190 million or so T cells. General observations from the study: In a later analysis, common viral pathogens appeared linked to several of the most significant clusters.

Primers included in the PCR were 60 Vbeta and 13 Jbeta primers. The assay was immunoSEQ multiplex PCR, and TCRdb's table has in-frame clones only and misses some. The sample holds 85,000 to 100,000 clones; around 80% are singletons and the top ten take 6% to 9.5%. This clone was recorded only once. Its antigen remains unidentified. The CDR3 contains 15 residues. Between the trimmed V and J ends, which lost 6 bases and 1 base, there was a span of 12 bases. Per germline, CDR1 ENHRY and CDR2 SYGVKD. This chain uses TRBV10-3 with TRBJ2-2, with D possibly matching TRBD1 (6 bases). Material for sequencing was PBMCs. This TCR was sampled from a man between 25 and 39 years old in good health and CMV-seronegative. The CDR3 sequence is CAIRSTGKNTGELFF. DNA of the CDR3: TGTGCCATCAGATCCACAGGGAAGAACACCGGGGAGCTGTTTTTT.